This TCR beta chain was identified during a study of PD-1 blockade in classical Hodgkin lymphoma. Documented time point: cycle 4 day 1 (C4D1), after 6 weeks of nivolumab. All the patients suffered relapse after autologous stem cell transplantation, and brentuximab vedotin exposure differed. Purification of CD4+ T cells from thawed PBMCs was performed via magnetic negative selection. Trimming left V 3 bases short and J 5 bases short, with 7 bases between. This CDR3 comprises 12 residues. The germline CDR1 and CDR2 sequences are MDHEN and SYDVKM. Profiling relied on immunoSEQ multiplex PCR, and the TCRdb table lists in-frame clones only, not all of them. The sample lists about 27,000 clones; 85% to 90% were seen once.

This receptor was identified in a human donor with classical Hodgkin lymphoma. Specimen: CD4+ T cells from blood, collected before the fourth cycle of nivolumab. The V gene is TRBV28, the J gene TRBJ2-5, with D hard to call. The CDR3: CASSLSWETQYF. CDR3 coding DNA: TGTGCCAGCAGTTTGAGCTGGGAGACCCAGTACTTC.